The 21 T cell receptor beta chains below were found in one sample sequenced in a study of OX40 agonist ivuxolimab in advanced cancers. The library was generated by the immunoSEQ multiplex PCR assay. Here the immuneACCESS table is served through TCRdb, limited to in-frame sequences with V and J called. Missing clones are a known gap in these copies; in checked studies unresolved V genes cover under half, and the rest lacks a known reason. This sample holds 60,000 to 65,000 clones; 91% were observed only once. 4.5% to 5.5% of the sample comes from the top ten. This material consisted of CD4+ or CD8+ T cells sorted from blood, taken in a trial of the OX40 agonist ivuxolimab. These receptors originate from an adult with an advanced solid tumor such as melanoma, head and neck, liver or kidney cancer.

V gene TRBV5-1 combines with J gene TRBJ2-1; D may be TRBD2 (6 bases). The V end lost 0 bases, the J end lost 6 bases, and 16 bases lay between the germline ends. The CDR3 spans 16 residues. Germline values: CDR1 SGHRS, CDR2 YFSETQ. The CDR3 loop reads CASSLEPGRAFNEQFF. CDR3 DNA sequence: TGCGCCAGCAGCTTGGAACCCGGGAGAGCTTTCAATGAGCAGTTCTTC.

The J gene is TRBJ1-3, the V gene TRBV6-1; 7 bases are shared with TRBD1. CDR3 length equals 15 residues. V gave up 2 bases and J gave up 10 bases; unmatched junction bases: 11. The germline gives CDR1 MNHNS, CDR2 SASEGT. CDR3 region: CASSERTGAQGTIYF. Written as DNA, the CDR3 is TGTGCCAGCAGTGAACGCACAGGGGCCCAGGGGACCATATATTTT.

The V call is TRBV28, the J call TRBJ1-5, with D uncertain. The CDR3 runs 12 residues. Germline CDR1 MDHEN, CDR2 SYDVKM. The V end was cut by 3 bases, the J end by 12 bases, with 12 bases between. The CDR3 spells CASSFRGSSQHF. The CDR3 DNA is TGTGCCAGCAGTTTCCGCGGCAGCAGCCAGCATTTT. Full variable domain (rest looked up from reference TRBV28 and TRBJ1-5): DVKVTQSSRYLVKRTGEKVFLECVQDMDHENMFWYRQDPGLGLRLIYFSYDVKMKEKGDIPEGYSVSREKKERFSLILESASTNQTSMYLCASSFRGSSQHFGDGTRLSIL.

This chain uses TRBV5-1 with TRBJ2-1; a weak D match, TRBD2 (5 bases). The germline V gene has CDR1 SGHRS and CDR2 YFSETQ. The V gene lost 3 bases and the J gene lost 7 bases, with 14 bases spanning the gap. This CDR3 is built from 14 residues. As DNA, the CDR3 is TGCGCCAGCAGCTGGAGGCTCCCCGGGAATGAGCAGTTCTTC. It translates to CASSWRLPGNEQFF. The full variable domain, its missing parts supplied by reference TRBV5-1 and TRBJ2-1, is KAGVTQTPRYLIKTRGQQVTLSCSPISGHRSVSWYQQTPGQGLQFLFEYFSETQRNKGNFPGRFSGRQFSNSRSEMNVSTLELGDSALYLCASSWRLPGNEQFFGPGTRLTVL.

The chain is built from TRBV30 and TRBJ1-2; D call uncertain. The V gene's germline CDR1 is GTSNPN and CDR2 SVGIG (reference sequence). V was clipped by 0 bases and J by 8 bases, with 7 bases between them. The CDR3 is 11 amino acids. In nucleotides, the CDR3 is TGTGCCTGGAGTGTATCCGGAGGCTACACCTTC. This gives the protein CAWSVSGGYTF.

The chain joins TRBV9 to TRBJ2-2; no clear D. The V gene lost 0 bases and the J gene lost 7 bases, with 7 bases spanning the gap. This CDR3 has 13 residues. Germline CDR1 SGDLS, CDR2 YYNGEE. CDR3 sequence (DNA): TGTGCCAGCAGCGTAGTGGTCGGCGGGGAGCTGTTTTTT. Translating gives CASSVVVGGELFF.

The rearrangement joins TRBV30 to TRBJ2-5; 11 nucleotides line up with TRBD2. Unmatched junction bases numbered 5, after V lost 0 bases and J lost 2 bases. Germline CDR1 is GTSNPN and CDR2 is SVGIG (reference sequence). This CDR3 is 16 amino acids long. The CDR3 region is CAWSVLAGGPQETQYF. Here the CDR3 DNA reads TGTGCCTGGAGTGTATTAGCGGGGGGGCCACAAGAGACCCAGTACTTC.

This clone showed up just once. This chain uses TRBV19 with TRBJ2-7; TRBD2 is a possible D gene (5 bases). Trimming shortened V by 1 base and J by 11 bases, and 9 bases separated the two germline ends. Germline V CDR1 and CDR2: LNHDA, SQIVND (reference sequence). The CDR3 loop spans 11 amino acids. CDR3: CASSIAGSKYF. DNA for the CDR3: TGTGCCAGTAGTATAGCGGGGTCGAAGTACTTC.

Here the CDR3 reads CASNSGIQYEQYF. CDR3 in DNA: TGTGCCAGCAATAGCGGGATCCAATACGAGCAGTACTTC. This chain connects TRBV2 to TRBJ2-7; 8 nucleotides agree with TRBD2. Germline CDR1 reads SNHLY; CDR2 reads FYNNEI. Losses at the gene ends were 7 bases for V and 4 bases for J; bases not matched to a gene: 6. This CDR3 comprises 13 residues.

The chain links TRBV6-1 to TRBJ2-3; 10 bases agree with TRBD1. V gave up 6 bases and J gave up 6 bases; unmatched junction bases: 3. Per germline, CDR1 MNHNS and CDR2 SASEGT. This CDR3 is built from 13 residues. Here the CDR3 DNA reads TGTGCCAGCAGAGACAGGGGGCTGGATACGCAGTATTTT. Translating it yields CASRDRGLDTQYF.

CDR3 DNA sequence: TGTGCCACCGACGGTGGGTACAATGAGCAGTTCTTC. Its translation is CATDGGYNEQFF. The chain recombines TRBV10-3 with TRBJ2-1; D ambiguous. Germline CDR1 ENHRY, CDR2 SYGVKD. This CDR3 spans 12 amino acids. Deletions cut 10 bases from V and 4 bases from J, with 11 bases between.

This chain links TRBV5-1 with TRBJ2-1; TRBD1 might be the D (7 bases). Germline V gives CDR1 SGHRS, CDR2 YFSETQ. V was cut by 4 bases and J by 6 bases, with 14 bases left in between. This CDR3 has 14 amino acids. This CDR3 is CASSGGTESNEQFF. DNA for the CDR3: TGCGCCAGCAGCGGAGGGACAGAGAGCAATGAGCAGTTCTTC.

The chain is built from TRBV27 and TRBJ1-1; D gene ambiguous. Trimming removed 3 bases from V and 1 base from J, with 12 bases in between. From germline, CDR1 is MNHEY and CDR2 SMNVEV (reference sequence). This CDR3 is built from 15 residues. CDR3 loop: CASSFLSVGNTEAFF. CDR3 in DNA: TGTGCCAGCAGTTTCCTCAGCGTGGGGAACACTGAAGCTTTCTTT.

The chain carries TRBV9 and TRBJ2-5; D is perhaps TRBD1 (6 bases). CDR3 length: 15 amino acids. Per germline, CDR1 SGDLS and CDR2 YYNGEE. V lost 0 bases, J lost 5 bases, and 14 bases lay in between. CDR3 coding DNA: TGTGCCAGCAGCGTAGGGGTCAGGGGATGGGAGACCCAGTACTTC. Its translation: CASSVGVRGWETQYF.

The V call is TRBV11-2, the J call TRBJ1-4; TRBD1 is a possible D gene (6 bases). The CDR3 runs to 16 residues. The V end was cut by 8 bases, the J end by 6 bases, with 22 bases between. Per germline, CDR1 SGHAT and CDR2 FQNNGV. The chain's CDR3 is CASGSGRQASDEKLFF. In DNA, the CDR3 is TGTGCCAGCGGATCGGGCCGACAGGCCTCTGATGAAAAACTGTTTTTT. Using reference TRBV11-2 and TRBJ1-4 for the parts outside the CDR3, the full variable domain is EAGVAQSPRYKIIEKRQSVAFWCNPISGHATLYWYQQILGQGPKLLIQFQNNGVVDDSQLPKDRFSAERLKGVDSTLKIQPAKLEDSAVYLCASGSGRQASDEKLFFGSGTQLSVL.

CDR3 in DNA: TGTGCCACCAGCAGAGCTGGGACCGCGAATGGCTACACCTTC. Translated: CATSRAGTANGYTF. This chain uses TRBV15 with TRBJ1-2; tentatively, D is TRBD1 (5 bases). Trimming removed 1 base from V and 6 bases from J, with 12 bases in between. This CDR3 contains 14 residues. Germline CDR1 reads LNHNV; CDR2 reads YYDKDF (reference sequence).

This clone was counted once. The chain joins TRBV2 to TRBJ1-2; 7 bases fit TRBD1. The CDR3 extends over 13 amino acids. With 5 bases clipped from V and 8 bases from J, the junction kept 8 bases outside the gene matches. CDR1 is SNHLY, CDR2 FYNNEI, per germline. This CDR3 is CASSFDRVEGYTF. In nucleotides, the CDR3 is TGTGCCAGCAGTTTTGACAGGGTCGAAGGCTACACCTTC.

This chain joins TRBV5-1 and TRBJ1-1; D is possibly TRBD1 (6 bases). Germline CDR1 reads SGHRS; CDR2 reads YFSETQ. V lost 4 bases and J lost 0, with 10 bases in between. This CDR3 is built from 14 residues. The CDR3 DNA sequence: TGCGCCAGCAGCCCTGGACAGATGAACACTGAAGCTTTCTTT. This sequence encodes CASSPGQMNTEAFF.

V and J are TRBV27 and TRBJ2-3, with 12 bases aligning to TRBD2. Trimming at V came to 0 bases and at J to 4 bases, leaving 5 bases not matched to a gene. The CDR3 runs 17 residues. Germline lookup yields CDR1 MNHEY and CDR2 SMNVEV (reference sequence). The DNA of the CDR3 is TGTGCCAGCAGTTTATCGGCGCTAGCGGGAGGGCCAGATACGCAGTATTTT. This gives the protein CASSLSALAGGPDTQYF.

This chain links TRBV4-2 with TRBJ2-2; 11 bases align to TRBD2. The V gene end was trimmed by 4 bases and the J gene end by 6 bases; junction bases not matched to a gene: 4. Germline lookup yields CDR1 LGHNA and CDR2 YNFKEQ. This CDR3 spans 15 amino acids. Here the CDR3 reads CASSPSSGRPGELFF. The CDR3 bases are TGTGCCAGCAGCCCTTCTAGCGGGAGGCCCGGGGAGCTGTTTTTT.

J is TRBJ1-4 and V is TRBV2, with D tentatively TRBD1 (6 bases). V was cut by 6 bases and J by 8 bases, with 16 bases left in between. This CDR3 has 14 amino acids. Germline V gives CDR1 SNHLY, CDR2 FYNNEI. CDR3 coding DNA: TGTGCCAGCAGGGAAACAGGGAAGGGAGAAAAACTGTTTTTT. It encodes CASRETGKGEKLFF.